Described below is a single T cell receptor (beta chain) sequence and its context. This entry is derived from a study of blood T cell repertoires in COVID-19. Across the study: Sources were T cells, B-cell-depleted T cells, or PBMCs; the material itself was cDNA or gDNA.

In the original analysis: Quantification of nucleated cells was approximated via reference gene primer amplification. The method was immunoSEQ multiplex PCR; TCRdb's version includes in-frame clones alone and lacks a portion of them. Clonal size and the V and J genes are those of that table, whereas D and trimming came from the DNA. This table holds 150,000 to 200,000 clones, 75% to 85% found once. CDR1 and CDR2 from the germline V gene are SGHRS and YFSETQ. With 0 bases removed from V and 1 base from J, the gap between germline ends came to 10 bases. The CDR3 length is 16 residues. This chain joins TRBV5-1 and TRBJ2-2; TRBD2 is a possible D gene (6 bases). This receptor was obtained from a woman aged 40 to 50 with COVID-19, enrolled during active disease. Sequencing was carried out using peripheral blood. The CDR3 loop is CASSLALAENTGELFF. CDR3 in DNA: TGCGCCAGCAGCTTGGCATTAGCGGAGAACACCGGGGAGCTGTTTTTT.